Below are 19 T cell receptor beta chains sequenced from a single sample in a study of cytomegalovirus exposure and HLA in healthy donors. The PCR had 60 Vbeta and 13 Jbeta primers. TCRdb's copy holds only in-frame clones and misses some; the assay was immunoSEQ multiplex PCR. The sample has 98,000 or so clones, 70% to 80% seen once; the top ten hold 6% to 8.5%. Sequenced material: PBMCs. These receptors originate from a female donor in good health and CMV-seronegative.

CDR3 sequence: CASSVQAVTEAFF. The CDR3 DNA is TGTGCCAGCAGCGTACAGGCGGTCACTGAAGCTTTCTTT. The chain combines TRBV5-6 with TRBJ1-1; perhaps TRBD1 as D (5 bases). Germline CDR1 reads SGHDT; CDR2 reads YYEEEE. Trimming removed 4 bases from V and 4 bases from J, with 11 bases in between. The CDR3 has 13 residues.

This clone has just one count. CDR3 sequence (DNA): TGTGCCTGGACCCGGACAGGACTCTATGGCTACACCTTC. Protein product: CAWTRTGLYGYTF. The V gene is TRBV30, the J gene TRBJ1-2; 7 bases fit TRBD1. From germline, CDR1 is GTSNPN and CDR2 SVGIG (reference sequence). The CDR3 totals 13 residues. The V gene end was trimmed by 4 bases and the J gene end by 4 bases; junction bases not matched to a gene: 6.

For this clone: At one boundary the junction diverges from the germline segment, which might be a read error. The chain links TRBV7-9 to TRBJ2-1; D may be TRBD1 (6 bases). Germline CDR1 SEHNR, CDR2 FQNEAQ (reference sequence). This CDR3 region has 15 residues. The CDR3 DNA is TGTTCCAGCAGCTTAGGACAGAGCTCCTACAATGAGCAGTTCTTC. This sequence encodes CSSSLGQSSYNEQFF.

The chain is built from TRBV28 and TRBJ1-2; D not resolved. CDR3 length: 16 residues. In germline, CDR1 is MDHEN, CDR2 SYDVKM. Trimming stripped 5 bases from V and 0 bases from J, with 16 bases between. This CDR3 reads CASSLLGGPPNYGYTF. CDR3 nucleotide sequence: TGTGCCAGCAGTCTCCTGGGAGGACCCCCTAACTATGGCTACACCTTC.

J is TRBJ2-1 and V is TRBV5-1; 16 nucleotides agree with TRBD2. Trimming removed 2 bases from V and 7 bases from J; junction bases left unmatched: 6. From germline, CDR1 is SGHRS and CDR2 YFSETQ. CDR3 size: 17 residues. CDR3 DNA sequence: TGCGCCAGCAGCTTACCGGGACTAGCGGGGGGGCGGAATGAGCAGTTCTTC. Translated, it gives CASSLPGLAGGRNEQFF.

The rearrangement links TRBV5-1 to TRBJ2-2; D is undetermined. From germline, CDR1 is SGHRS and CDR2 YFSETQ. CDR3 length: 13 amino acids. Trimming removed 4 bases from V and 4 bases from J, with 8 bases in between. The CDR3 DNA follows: TGCGCCAGCAGCACGACACTCACCGGGGAGCTGTTTTTT. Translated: CASSTTLTGELFF.

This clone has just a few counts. CDR3 nucleotide sequence: TGTGCCAGCAGCTTACGGACTACCTACGAGCAGTACTTC. Its translation: CASSLRTTYEQYF. V and J are TRBV7-9 and TRBJ2-7, with D maybe TRBD2 (6 bases). The V end was cut by 2 bases, the J end by 2 bases, with 7 bases between. The germline V gene has CDR1 SEHNR and CDR2 FQNEAQ (reference sequence). The CDR3 has 13 residues.

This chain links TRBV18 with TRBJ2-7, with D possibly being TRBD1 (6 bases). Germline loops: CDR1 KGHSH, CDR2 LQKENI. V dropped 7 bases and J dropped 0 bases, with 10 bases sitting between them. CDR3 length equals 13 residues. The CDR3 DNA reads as TGTGCCAGCTTTACAGGGTCCTCCTACGAGCAGTACTTC. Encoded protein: CASFTGSSYEQYF.

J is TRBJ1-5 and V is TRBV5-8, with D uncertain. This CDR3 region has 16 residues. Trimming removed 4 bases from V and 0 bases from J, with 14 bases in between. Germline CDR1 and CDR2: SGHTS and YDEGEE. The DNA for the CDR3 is TGTGCCAGCAGCCCGAGGGCAGATTATAGCAATCAGCCCCAGCATTTT. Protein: CASSPRADYSNQPQHF.

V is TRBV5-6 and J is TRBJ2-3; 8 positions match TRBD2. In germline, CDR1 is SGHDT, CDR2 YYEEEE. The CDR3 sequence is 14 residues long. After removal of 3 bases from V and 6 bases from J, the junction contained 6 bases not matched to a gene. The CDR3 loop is CASSWPGLGDTQYF. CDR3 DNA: TGTGCCAGCAGCTGGCCGGGACTAGGGGATACGCAGTATTTT.

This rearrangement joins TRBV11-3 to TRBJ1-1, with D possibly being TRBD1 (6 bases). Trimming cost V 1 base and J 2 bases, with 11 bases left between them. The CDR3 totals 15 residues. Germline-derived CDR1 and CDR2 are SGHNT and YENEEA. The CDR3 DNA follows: TGTGCCAGCAGCTTAGGAGGGGGTGGAAACACTGAAGCTTTCTTT. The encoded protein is CASSLGGGGNTEAFF.

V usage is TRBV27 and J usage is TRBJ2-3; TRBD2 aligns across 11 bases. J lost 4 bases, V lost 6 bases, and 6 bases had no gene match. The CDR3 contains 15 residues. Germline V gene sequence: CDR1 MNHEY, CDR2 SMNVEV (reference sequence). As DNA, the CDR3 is TGTGCCAGCAGCATTCTACTAGCGGGAGCAGATACGCAGTATTTT. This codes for CASSILLAGADTQYF.

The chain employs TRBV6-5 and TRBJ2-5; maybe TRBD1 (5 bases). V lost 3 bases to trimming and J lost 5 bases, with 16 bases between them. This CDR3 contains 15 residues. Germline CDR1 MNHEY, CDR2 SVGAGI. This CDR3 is CASSYQGRAVETQYF. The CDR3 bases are TGTGCCAGCAGTTATCAAGGCAGGGCTGTTGAGACCCAGTACTTC.

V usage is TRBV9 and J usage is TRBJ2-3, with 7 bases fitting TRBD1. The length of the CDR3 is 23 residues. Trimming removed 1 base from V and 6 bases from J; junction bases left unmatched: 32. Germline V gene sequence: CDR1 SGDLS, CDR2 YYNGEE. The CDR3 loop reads CASSVSSTRVPTGATYRTDTQYF. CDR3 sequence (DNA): TGTGCCAGCAGCGTATCCTCCACCAGGGTCCCCACAGGGGCAACCTACCGTACGGATACGCAGTATTTT.

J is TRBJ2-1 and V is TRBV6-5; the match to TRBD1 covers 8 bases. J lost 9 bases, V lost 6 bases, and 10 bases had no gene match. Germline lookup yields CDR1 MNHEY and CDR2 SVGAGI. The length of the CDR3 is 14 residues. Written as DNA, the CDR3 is TGTGCCAGCAGACCACCTCGACAGGGGACTGAGCAGTTCTTC. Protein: CASRPPRQGTEQFF.

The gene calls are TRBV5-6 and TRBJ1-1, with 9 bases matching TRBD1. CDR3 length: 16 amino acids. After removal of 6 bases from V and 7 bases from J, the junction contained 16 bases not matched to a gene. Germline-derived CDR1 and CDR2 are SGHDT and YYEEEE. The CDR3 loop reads CASTVQGAGLGGEAFF. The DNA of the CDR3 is TGTGCCAGCACCGTACAGGGGGCAGGTCTCGGTGGTGAAGCTTTCTTT.

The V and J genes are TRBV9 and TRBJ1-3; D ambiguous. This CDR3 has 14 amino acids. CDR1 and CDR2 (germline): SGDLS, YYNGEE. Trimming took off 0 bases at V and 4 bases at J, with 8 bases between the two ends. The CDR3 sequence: CASSVARGGNTIYF. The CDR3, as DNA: TGTGCCAGCAGCGTAGCACGAGGGGGAAACACCATATATTTT.

The CDR3 nucleotides read TGTGCCAGCAGTTCTCCGGGACAGGGGGCGAACGAGCAGTACTTC. Amino acids: CASSSPGQGANEQYF. The chain is built from TRBV6-6 and TRBJ2-7, with 12 bases fitting TRBD1. This CDR3 region has 15 residues. Germline lookup yields CDR1 MNHNY and CDR2 SVGAGI (reference sequence). Trimming took 4 bases from V and 5 from J; bases not matched to a gene: 6.

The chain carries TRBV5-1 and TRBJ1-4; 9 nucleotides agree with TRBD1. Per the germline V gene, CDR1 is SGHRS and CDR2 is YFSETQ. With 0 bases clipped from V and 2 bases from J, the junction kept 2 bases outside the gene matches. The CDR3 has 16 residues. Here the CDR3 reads CASSLGDRATNEKLFF. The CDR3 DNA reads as TGCGCCAGCAGCTTGGGGGACAGGGCGACTAATGAAAAACTGTTTTTT.